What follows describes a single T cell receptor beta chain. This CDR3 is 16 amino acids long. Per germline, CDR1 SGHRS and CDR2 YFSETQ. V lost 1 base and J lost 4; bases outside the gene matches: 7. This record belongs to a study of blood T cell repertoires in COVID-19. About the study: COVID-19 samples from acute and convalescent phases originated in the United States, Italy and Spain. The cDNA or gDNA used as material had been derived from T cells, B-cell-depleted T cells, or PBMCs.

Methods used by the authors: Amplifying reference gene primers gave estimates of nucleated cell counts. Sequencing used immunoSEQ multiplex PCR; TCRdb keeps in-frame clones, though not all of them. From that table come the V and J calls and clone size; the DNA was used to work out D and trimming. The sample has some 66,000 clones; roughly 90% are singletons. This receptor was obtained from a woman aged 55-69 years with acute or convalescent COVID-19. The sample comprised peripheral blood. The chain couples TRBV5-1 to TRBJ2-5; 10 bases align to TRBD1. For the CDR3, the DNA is TGCGCCAGCAGCTTGCACTCGACAGGGGGCGTAGAGACCCAGTACTTC. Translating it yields CASSLHSTGGVETQYF.